The clone carrying this T cell receptor (beta chain) was picked up a small number of times. Its antigen is currently unknown. With template switching, a universal primer site was added, and the cDNA carried unique molecular identifiers. TCRdb recomputed calls from the 5' RACE reads with MiXCR, one row per CDR3 protein. Of hundreds of thousands of distinct CDR3 sequences listed, under 8.5% are singletons. Germline-derived CDR1 and CDR2 are SGHRS and YFSETQ. This CDR3 spans 12 amino acids. The V and J ends lost 0 bases and 7 bases respectively, with 8 bases between them. This specimen belongs to a study of identical twins. Study-wide points: Among out-of-frame alpha sequences shared by twins, low generation probability occurred in excess.

The same sample was also studied in work on yellow fever vaccine responses in identical twins. Turning to that study: Twins' vaccine T cell responses reportedly seemed partly convergent and partly personalized.

The sequenced sample was PBMCs. The chain uses TRBV5-1 and TRBJ2-7; no clear D. This TCR was sampled from a woman aged 18-29 years in good health. The chain's CDR3 is CASSLGVSEQYF. For the CDR3, the DNA is TGCGCCAGCAGCTTGGGGGTGAGTGAGCAGTACTTC.